A single sample is the source of the 17 T cell receptor beta chains below, sequenced in a study of blood T cell repertoires in COVID-19. Assay used: immunoSEQ multiplex PCR; TCRdb lists only in-frame clones, some missing. This sample has roughly 77,000 clones; 60% to 80% occur once, and the top ten carry 7.5% to 10%. Sequenced material: peripheral blood. The source is a human donor in a cohort sampled during active COVID-19.

The chain couples TRBV28 to TRBJ2-3; TRBD2 matches 7 bases. CDR3 length: 15 residues. Germline CDR1 is MDHEN and CDR2 is SYDVKM. V was pared by 4 bases and J by 3 bases, with 7 bases of the junction left unmatched. CDR3 in DNA: TGTGCCAGCAGTTCCCCCGGGGAGGGGACAGATACGCAGTATTTT. Its translation is CASSSPGEGTDTQYF. The full variable domain, completed using reference TRBV28 and TRBJ2-3, is DVKVTQSSRYLVKRTGEKVFLECVQDMDHENMFWYRQDPGLGLRLIYFSYDVKMKEKGDIPEGYSVSREKKERFSLILESASTNQTSMYLCASSSPGEGTDTQYFGPGTRLTVL.

The chain joins TRBV27 to TRBJ2-7, with 12 bases identical to TRBD2. V lost 5 bases to trimming and J lost 2 bases; unmatched junction nucleotides: 7. The length of the CDR3 is 16 residues. Germline CDR1 MNHEY, CDR2 SMNVEV (reference sequence). The CDR3 sequence: CASSPLAGGPTYEQYF. The DNA for the CDR3 is TGTGCCAGCAGTCCACTAGCGGGGGGCCCCACCTACGAGCAGTACTTC.

V and J are TRBV6-2 or TRBV6-3 and TRBJ1-2, with a weak D call TRBD1 (5 bases). Germline CDR1 and CDR2: MNHEY and SVGEGT. Trimming shortened V by 4 bases and J by 1 base, and 16 bases separated the two germline ends. The CDR3 covers 16 residues. CDR3 sequence reads: CASSSSLDMYNYGYTF. CDR3 nucleotides: TGTGCCAGCAGTTCCAGCCTGGACATGTATAACTATGGCTACACCTTC.

This clone has just a few counts. The rearrangement links TRBV2 to TRBJ2-7; tentative D call: TRBD2 (6 bases). The CDR3 runs 13 residues. Trimming left V 6 bases short and J 1 base short, with 10 bases between. The germline CDR1 and CDR2 sequences are SNHLY and FYNNEI. As DNA, the CDR3 is TGTGCCAGCAGGCGGGACGGGTCCTACGAGCAGTACTTC. This encodes CASRRDGSYEQYF. Complete variable domain (other parts from reference TRBV2 and TRBJ2-7): EPEVTQTPSHQVTQMGQEVILRCVPISNHLYFYWYRQILGQKVEFLVSFYNNEISEKSEIFDDQFSVERPDGSNFTLKIRSTKLEDSAMYFCASRRDGSYEQYFGPGTRLTVT.

V is TRBV4-2 and J is TRBJ2-7; 7 nucleotides agree with TRBD1. CDR1 LGHNA and CDR2 YNFKEQ come from the germline V gene. V lost 1 base to trimming and J lost 2 bases; unmatched junction nucleotides: 11. CDR3 size: 17 residues. The CDR3 sequence: CASSQATLAQGAYEQYF. The DNA for the CDR3 is TGTGCCAGCAGCCAAGCCACCTTGGCGCAGGGGGCCTACGAGCAGTACTTC.

This sequence joins TRBV27 and TRBJ1-2, with 7 bases matching TRBD1. This CDR3 contains 13 residues. Trimming cost V 6 bases and J 3 bases; bases outside gene matches: 4. CDR1 MNHEY and CDR2 SMNVEV come from the germline V gene (reference sequence). The chain's CDR3 is CASSQGQYYGYTF. CDR3 coding DNA: TGTGCCAGCAGCCAGGGACAGTACTATGGCTACACCTTC.

The V gene is TRBV6-5, the J gene TRBJ1-5; 7 bases are a match to TRBD1. The trim removed 7 bases at V and 7 bases at J, leaving 7 bases unmatched. The CDR3 is 13 residues long. In germline, CDR1 is MNHEY, CDR2 SVGAGI. The CDR3 nucleotides read TGTGCCAGCACGGGGGACAGACGACAGCCCCAGCATTTT. It specifies CASTGDRRQPQHF.

The chain combines TRBV5-6 with TRBJ2-7; D might be TRBD1 (6 bases). Germline values: CDR1 SGHDT, CDR2 YYEEEE. The CDR3 has 15 amino acids. V was cut by 2 bases and J by 3 bases, with 15 bases left in between. CDR3 coding DNA: TGTGCCAGCAGCTTCCCAGGGGCAAACGACTACGAGCAGTACTTC. Protein sequence: CASSFPGANDYEQYF.

This clone appeared a few times. The chain is built from TRBV3-1 (or the pseudogene TRBV3-2) and TRBJ2-7, with TRBD2 identical over 7 bases. With V trimmed by 1 base and J by 5 bases, 8 bases remained unmatched. The germline V gene has CDR1 LGHDT and CDR2 YNNKEL (reference sequence). This CDR3 has 15 residues. The CDR3 here is CASSQGGQGGNEQYF. In DNA, the CDR3 is TGTGCCAGCAGCCAAGGAGGGCAGGGAGGGAACGAGCAGTACTTC.

This rearrangement joins TRBV18 to TRBJ1-3, with no clear D. This CDR3 spans 16 amino acids. Germline-derived CDR1 and CDR2 are KGHSH and LQKENI. Trimming stripped 3 bases from V and 1 base from J, with 13 bases between. The DNA for the CDR3 is TGTGCCAGCTCACCCGAGACACAGATTTCTGGAAACACCATATATTTT. Its translation: CASSPETQISGNTIYF.

The chain links TRBV7-8 to TRBJ1-1; D not certain. The germline V gene encodes CDR1 SGHVS and CDR2 FQNEAQ. This CDR3 contains 14 residues. The V end was cut by 8 bases, the J end by 4 bases, with 17 bases between. CDR3 DNA sequence: TGTGCCAGCTACCCTCCCAGGCGGGGCACTGAAGCTTTCTTT. It encodes CASYPPRRGTEAFF. Complete variable domain (other parts from reference TRBV7-8 and TRBJ1-1): GAGVSQSPRYKVAKRGQDVALRCDPISGHVSLFWYQQALGQGPEFLTYFQNEAQLDKSGLPSDRFFAERPEGSVSTLKIQRTQQEDSAVYLCASYPPRRGTEAFFGQGTRLTVV.

The J gene is TRBJ2-1, the V gene TRBV6-5; TRBD2 aligns across 7 bases. Germline values: CDR1 MNHEY, CDR2 SVGAGI. This CDR3 has 15 residues. V dropped 7 bases and J dropped 5; count of bases not matched to a gene: 11. CDR3 region: CASTRVVLANNEQFF. The CDR3 DNA sequence: TGTGCCAGCACCCGAGTAGTACTAGCGAACAATGAGCAGTTCTTC.

The chain joins TRBV5-1 to TRBJ2-7; TRBD2 might be the D (7 bases). Per the germline V gene, CDR1 is SGHRS and CDR2 is YFSETQ. CDR3 size: 17 residues. V lost 0 bases and J lost 2, with 18 bases in between. Here the CDR3 reads CASSLAPMAGATYEQYF. CDR3 DNA: TGCGCCAGCAGCTTGGCCCCCATGGCGGGGGCCACCTACGAGCAGTACTTC. The variable domain in full, with the rest retrieved from reference TRBV5-1 and TRBJ2-7, is KAGVTQTPRYLIKTRGQQVTLSCSPISGHRSVSWYQQTPGQGLQFLFEYFSETQRNKGNFPGRFSGRQFSNSRSEMNVSTLELGDSALYLCASSLAPMAGATYEQYFGPGTRLTVT.

J is TRBJ2-7 and V is TRBV5-1, with TRBD2 matching over 8 bases. Germline V CDR1 and CDR2: SGHRS, YFSETQ. This CDR3 has 15 residues. Trimming at V came to 3 bases and at J to 4 bases, leaving 9 bases not matched to a gene. CDR3 coding DNA: TGCGCCAGCAGCTCTCCCGGGGGGGAGGTTTACGAGCAGTACTTC. Translated, it gives CASSSPGGEVYEQYF.

The chain carries TRBV4-3 and TRBJ2-5; 9 nucleotides agree with TRBD2. The CDR3 is made up of 15 amino acids. V was pared by 1 base and J by 4 bases, with 4 bases of the junction left unmatched. CDR1 is LGHNA, CDR2 YSLEER, per germline. In DNA form, the CDR3 reads TGCGCCAGCAGCCAAGTGAGCGGGGGGATAGAGACCCAGTACTTC. Its protein product is CASSQVSGGIETQYF.

The V call is TRBV9, the J call TRBJ2-5; 9 bases align to TRBD2. The V gene's germline CDR1 is SGDLS and CDR2 YYNGEE. This CDR3 spans 16 amino acids. Trimming took 4 bases from V and 2 from J; bases not matched to a gene: 9. CDR3 residues: CASSPPGLALQETQYF. The CDR3 DNA follows: TGTGCCAGCAGCCCTCCGGGACTAGCCTTACAAGAGACCCAGTACTTC.

The CDR3 nucleotides read TGTGCCAGCAGCTTCATGGCTCACGAGCAGTACTTC. Protein sequence: CASSFMAHEQYF. The chain uses TRBV5-6 and TRBJ2-7; D gene ambiguous. V gave up 2 bases and J gave up 5 bases, with 8 bases separating them. Germline V CDR1 and CDR2: SGHDT, YYEEEE. This CDR3 region has 12 residues.